The source of this TCR beta chain is a study of T cells in localized non-small cell lung cancer. Study-wide results and limits: Tumor trailed uninvolved adjacent lung in T cell clonality, which peaked there. A median about 54 of the top 100 tumor clones appeared in adjacent lung. Without multi-region sequencing, intratumor heterogeneity could not be excluded. The study linked higher blood T cell density to longer overall survival.

Germline V CDR1 and CDR2: SQVTM, ANQGSEA. J gave up 1 base and V 4 bases, and 7 bases lay outside the gene matches. The CDR3 has 17 residues. Libraries were prepared by immunoSEQ multiplex PCR; TCRdb keeps only in-frame clonotypes and omits some of them. Of fewer than 75,000 clones listed, roughly 80% are singletons. Comment on this clone: Its antigen is not known.

The material was peripheral blood, obtained before any cancer treatment. This chain uses TRBV29-1 with TRBJ2-5; 15 bases match TRBD2. This TCR was recovered from a female donor of 60 years or more with stage I lung adenocarcinoma. CDR3 nucleotide sequence: TGCAGCGTTGTAGGACTAGCGGGGGGGCTAACCCAAGAGACCCAGTACTTC. Translation: CSVVGLAGGLTQETQYF. The full variable domain, with the rest looked up from reference TRBV29-1 and TRBJ2-5, is SAVISQKPSRDICQRGTSLTIQCQVDSQVTMMFWYRQQPGQSLTLIATANQGSEATYESGFVIDKFPISRPNLTFSTLTVSNMSPEDSSIYLCSVVGLAGGLTQETQYFGPGTRLLVL.